This is a list of T cell receptor beta chains from one sample in a study of blood T cell repertoires in COVID-19. The table came from immunoSEQ multiplex PCR; TCRdb's copy has only in-frame clones and leaves some out. The data show a few hundred thousand clones, about nine tenths seen once. The sequenced sample was peripheral blood. The receptor source for this set is a man aged 50 or older with acute or convalescent COVID-19. The CDR3 runs from the conserved cysteine through the conserved F or W. For some rows the clone size is stated as once, few or many, or as a class when expanded; others skip it.

V gene,clone size,CDR3 length,CDR3 protein
TRBV5-1,once,13,CASSFDTIYGYTF
TRBV25-1,-,14,CASRIAGGNYGYTF
TRBV19,-,15,CASKGGEAGRTEAFF
TRBV14,few,15,CASSQEGTSGAEQFF
TRBV19,-,15,CASRWTGPSTDTQYF
TRBV15,-,12,CATSRTGSEQYF
TRBV30,once,12,CAWSRDSYGYTF
TRBV19,-,14,CASTSYRDGTEAFF
TRBV6-5,-,14,CASSRGGTGNTIYF
TRBV19,-,14,CASSIPEIRYGYTF
TRBV4-1,-,17,CASSPTGTSGGTDTQYF
TRBV7-9,-,14,CASSLGGAGNTIYF
TRBV11-2,-,14,CASSGSGMGYGYTF
TRBV18,-,16,CASSPPTGNLNQPQHF
TRBV7-2,-,11,CASSLFSEAFF
TRBV5-5,once,14,CASSWGTGSYEQYF
TRBV7-9,-,12,CASSLAQGAQHF